This T cell receptor (beta chain) derives from a study of identical twins. Trimming at V came to 6 bases and at J to 5 bases, leaving 5 bases not matched to a gene. CDR3 length: 13 residues. MiXCR was run by TCRdb on the 5' RACE reads, yielding one entry per CDR3 protein. The table includes just under 650,000 distinct CDR3 sequences, 7.1% detected once. This clonotype was picked up many times. Among all donors, each was a healthy Caucasian. This sample also belongs to another study, concerning yellow fever vaccine responses in identical twins.

The source material was PBMCs. This clonotype was obtained from a woman between 18 and 29 years old in good health. The chain couples TRBV12-3 or TRBV12-4 to TRBJ2-5; 8 bases fit TRBD2. The CDR3 DNA reads TGTGCCAGCAGGGCGGGAGGCGGGGAGACCCAGTACTTC. It is translated as CASRAGGGETQYF.